Listed here are 14 T cell receptor beta chains from one sample, sequenced in a study of cytomegalovirus exposure and HLA in healthy donors. Generated by immunoSEQ multiplex PCR, the TCRdb table keeps only in-frame clones and is missing some. The sample includes 150,000 to 200,000 clones, approximately 80% seen only once; the top ten take under 2.5%. Material for sequencing was PBMCs. The receptor set was obtained from a man aged 25 to 40 in good health and CMV-seropositive.

This rearrangement joins TRBV6-5 to TRBJ1-6; D is ambiguous. CDR1 and CDR2 from the germline V gene are MNHEY and SVGAGI. The CDR3 has 13 amino acids. V was cut by 5 bases and J by 7 bases, with 9 bases left in between. DNA of the CDR3: TGTGCCAGCAGTGTTGGGCCCAATTCACCCCTCCACTTT. This sequence encodes CASSVGPNSPLHF.

In its sample, this clone was seen a few times. The genes are TRBV19 and TRBJ1-2; the match to TRBD1 covers 8 bases. V was clipped by 4 bases and J by 2 bases; unmatched bases: 3. The CDR3 contains 14 residues. Germline-derived CDR1 and CDR2 are LNHDA and SQIVND (reference sequence). CDR3 in DNA: TGTGCCAGTAGTACCTGGACAGGGAACTATGGCTACACCTTC. Its protein is CASSTWTGNYGYTF.

The chain carries TRBV13 and TRBJ1-5, with a weak D call TRBD1 (6 bases). This CDR3 contains 15 residues. The V end was cut by 3 bases, the J end by 6 bases, with 15 bases between. Germline V gives CDR1 PRHDT, CDR2 FYEKMQ (reference sequence). The CDR3: CASSFGRGSGQPQHF. The CDR3, as DNA: TGTGCCAGCAGCTTCGGCAGGGGTAGTGGTCAGCCCCAGCATTTT.

This rearrangement joins TRBV6-5 to TRBJ2-5; 7 bases agree with TRBD2. V gave up 6 bases and J gave up 1 base; unmatched junction bases: 5. The length of the CDR3 is 14 residues. Per the germline V gene, CDR1 is MNHEY and CDR2 is SVGAGI. The CDR3 here is CASRPSGAQETQYF. The CDR3 DNA sequence: TGTGCCAGCAGGCCGAGCGGGGCCCAAGAGACCCAGTACTTC.

CDR3 protein: CASSQDRSKLYGYTF. The DNA for the CDR3 is TGCGCCAGCAGCCAAGATCGGAGTAAACTCTATGGCTACACCTTC. This rearrangement joins TRBV4-3 to TRBJ1-2; D is uncertain. Looked up from germline, CDR1 is LGHNA and CDR2 is YSLEER. The V end was cut by 0 bases, the J end by 4 bases, with 12 bases between. The CDR3 sequence is 15 residues long.

The chain couples TRBV4-3 to TRBJ2-3; a weak D match, TRBD2 (6 bases). V lost 2 bases and J 4 bases, leaving 13 bases between the germline ends. The CDR3 contains 15 residues. Germline-derived CDR1 and CDR2 are LGHNA and YSLEER. The CDR3 DNA follows: TGCGCCAGCAGCCAAAGGACGGGGGAGCCAGATACGCAGTATTTT. This sequence encodes CASSQRTGEPDTQYF.

This clone was counted once. The CDR3 protein is CASSTLAAGGQTNEQFF. CDR3 nucleotide sequence: TGTGCCAGCAGCACACTAGCTGCGGGGGGCCAAACGAATGAGCAGTTCTTC. The chain is built from TRBV5-4 and TRBJ2-1, with 8 bases fitting TRBD2. The V segment lost 4 bases and the J segment 7 bases; nucleotides outside the gene matches: 16. Germline CDR1 is SGHNT and CDR2 is YYREEE (reference sequence). The CDR3 is made up of 17 amino acids.

The V call is TRBV7-9, the J call TRBJ2-7; 7 bases agree with TRBD1. Germline CDR1 and CDR2: SEHNR and FQNEAQ (reference sequence). The V gene end was trimmed by 3 bases and the J gene end by 7 bases; junction bases not matched to a gene: 12. The length of the CDR3 is 15 residues. The CDR3 spells CASSFAKDRPWEQYF. CDR3 sequence (DNA): TGTGCCAGCAGCTTCGCCAAGGACAGGCCCTGGGAGCAGTACTTC.

The chain links TRBV6-5 to TRBJ1-1; TRBD1 agrees at 7 bases. CDR1 and CDR2 from the germline V gene are MNHEY and SVGAGI. The CDR3 sequence is 13 residues long. With 8 bases clipped from V and 0 bases from J, the junction kept 3 bases outside the gene matches. In nucleotides, the CDR3 is TGTGCCAGCGTGGGACAGTTGAACACTGAAGCTTTCTTT. Its protein is CASVGQLNTEAFF.

This rearrangement joins TRBV27 to TRBJ2-1; 10 bases agree with TRBD2. After removal of 2 bases from V and 4 bases from J, the junction contained 8 bases not matched to a gene. Germline values: CDR1 MNHEY, CDR2 SMNVEV (reference sequence). This CDR3 region has 17 residues. CDR3 nucleotides: TGTGCCAGCAGTTTAATGGCTAGCGGGGGTACATACAATGAGCAGTTCTTC. It yields the protein CASSLMASGGTYNEQFF.

The chain carries TRBV9 and TRBJ2-7; D perhaps matches TRBD2 (5 bases). Looked up from germline, CDR1 is SGDLS and CDR2 is YYNGEE. The V and J ends lost 3 bases and 0 bases respectively, with 13 bases between them. This CDR3 has 15 amino acids. The CDR3 nucleotides read TGTGCCAGCAGCGCCGATGGACTGAACTCCTACGAGCAGTACTTC. Translated, it gives CASSADGLNSYEQYF. The full variable domain, rest sourced from reference TRBV9 and TRBJ2-7, is DSGVTQTPKHLITATGQRVTLRCSPRSGDLSVYWYQQSLDQGLQFLIQYYNGEERAKGNILERFSAQQFPDLHSELNLSSLELGDSALYFCASSADGLNSYEQYFGPGTRLTVT.

This clone was counted only a few times. The rearrangement uses TRBV2 and TRBJ1-5, with TRBD1 as a possible D gene (5 bases). Trimming took off 3 bases at V and 1 base at J, with 7 bases between the two ends. Germline CDR1 reads SNHLY; CDR2 reads FYNNEI. The CDR3 extends over 14 amino acids. The CDR3 region has the DNA TGTGCCAGCAGTGACAGACAGAGCAATCAGCCCCAGCATTTT. The encoded protein is CASSDRQSNQPQHF.

V and J are TRBV7-8 and TRBJ2-1; 7 bases align to TRBD1. V dropped 1 base and J dropped 0; count of bases not matched to a gene: 12. The CDR3 is 19 amino acids. Germline V gene sequence: CDR1 SGHVS, CDR2 FQNEAQ. CDR3 region: CASSLVLTGYFSSYNEQFF. The CDR3 DNA reads as TGTGCCAGCAGCTTAGTCCTGACAGGGTATTTTAGCTCCTACAATGAGCAGTTCTTC.

The chain couples TRBV7-2 to TRBJ2-1, with a weak D call TRBD2 (6 bases). CDR1 and CDR2 (germline): SGHTA, FQGNSA. Trimming left V 4 bases short and J 6 bases short, with 13 bases between. This CDR3 contains 14 residues. CDR3 coding DNA: TGTGCCAGCAGCTCGACTAGATTGGGCAATGAGCAGTTCTTC. It translates to CASSSTRLGNEQFF.